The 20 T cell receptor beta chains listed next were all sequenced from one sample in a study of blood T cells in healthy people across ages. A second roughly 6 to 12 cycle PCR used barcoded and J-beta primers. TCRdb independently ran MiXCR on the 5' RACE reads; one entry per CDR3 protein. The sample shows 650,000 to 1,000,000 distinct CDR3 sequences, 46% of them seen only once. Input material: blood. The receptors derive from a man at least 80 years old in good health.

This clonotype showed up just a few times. CDR3 sequence reads: CAISVAGTGAGANVLTF. CDR3 coding DNA: TGTGCCATCAGTGTAGCCGGGACAGGGGCTGGGGCCAACGTCCTGACTTTC. The chain recombines TRBV10-3 with TRBJ2-6, with 10 bases identical to TRBD1. V lost 4 bases, J lost 2 bases, and 5 bases stayed unmatched. Germline lookup yields CDR1 ENHRY and CDR2 SYGVKD. The CDR3 runs 17 residues.

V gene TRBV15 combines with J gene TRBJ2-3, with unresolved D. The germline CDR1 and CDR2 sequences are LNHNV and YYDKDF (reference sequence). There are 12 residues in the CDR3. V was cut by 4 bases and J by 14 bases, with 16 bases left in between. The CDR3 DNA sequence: TGTGCCACCAGCAAACCTTGGCAGGTCCCGTATTTT. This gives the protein CATSKPWQVPYF. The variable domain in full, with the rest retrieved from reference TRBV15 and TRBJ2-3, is DAMVIQNPRYQVTQFGKPVTLSCSQTLNHNVMYWYQQKSSQAPKLLFHYYDKDFNNEADTPDNFQSRRPNTSFCFLDIRSPGLGDTAMYLCATSKPWQVPYFGPGTRLTVL.

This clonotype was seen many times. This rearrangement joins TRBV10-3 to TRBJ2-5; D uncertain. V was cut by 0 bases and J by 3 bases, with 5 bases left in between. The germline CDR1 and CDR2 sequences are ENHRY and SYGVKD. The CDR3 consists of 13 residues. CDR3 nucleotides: TGTGCCATCAGTGAGTCGGGGAAAGAGACCCAGTACTTC. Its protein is CAISESGKETQYF.

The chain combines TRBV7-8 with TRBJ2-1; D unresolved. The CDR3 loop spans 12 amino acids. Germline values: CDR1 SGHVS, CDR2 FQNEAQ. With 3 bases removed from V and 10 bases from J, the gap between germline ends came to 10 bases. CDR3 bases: TGTGCCAGCAGCTTTTCGCTAACGGAGCAGTTCTTC. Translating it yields CASSFSLTEQFF.

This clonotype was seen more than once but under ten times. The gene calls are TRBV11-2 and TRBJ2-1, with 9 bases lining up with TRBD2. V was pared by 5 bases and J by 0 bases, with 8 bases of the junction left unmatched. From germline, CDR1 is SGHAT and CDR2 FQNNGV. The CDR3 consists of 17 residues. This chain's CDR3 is CASSRIAGALSYNEQFF. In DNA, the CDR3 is TGTGCCAGCAGCCGTATAGCGGGGGCCCTCTCCTACAATGAGCAGTTCTTC.

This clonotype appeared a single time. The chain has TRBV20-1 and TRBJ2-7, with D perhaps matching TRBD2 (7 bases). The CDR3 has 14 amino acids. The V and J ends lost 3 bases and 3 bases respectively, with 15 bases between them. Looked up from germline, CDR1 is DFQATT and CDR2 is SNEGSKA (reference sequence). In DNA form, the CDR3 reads TGCAGTGCTAGGACGGGGGGCCTTTTCTACGAGCAGTACTTC. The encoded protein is CSARTGGLFYEQYF.

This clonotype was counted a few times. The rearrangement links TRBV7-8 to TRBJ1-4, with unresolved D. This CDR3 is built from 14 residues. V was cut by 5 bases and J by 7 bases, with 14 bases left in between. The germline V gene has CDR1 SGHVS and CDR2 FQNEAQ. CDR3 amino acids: CASSLGTRGEKLFF. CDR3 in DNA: TGTGCCAGCAGCCTTGGAACGAGAGGTGAAAAACTGTTTTTT.

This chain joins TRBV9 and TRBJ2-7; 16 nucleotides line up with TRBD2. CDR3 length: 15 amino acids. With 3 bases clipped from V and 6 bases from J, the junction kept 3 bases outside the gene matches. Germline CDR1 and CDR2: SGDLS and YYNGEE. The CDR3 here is CASSAGTSGRAEQYF. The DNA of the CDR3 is TGTGCCAGCAGCGCCGGGACTAGCGGGAGGGCCGAGCAGTACTTC. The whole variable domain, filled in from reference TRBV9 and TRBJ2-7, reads DSGVTQTPKHLITATGQRVTLRCSPRSGDLSVYWYQQSLDQGLQFLIQYYNGEERAKGNILERFSAQQFPDLHSELNLSSLELGDSALYFCASSAGTSGRAEQYFGPGTRLTVT.

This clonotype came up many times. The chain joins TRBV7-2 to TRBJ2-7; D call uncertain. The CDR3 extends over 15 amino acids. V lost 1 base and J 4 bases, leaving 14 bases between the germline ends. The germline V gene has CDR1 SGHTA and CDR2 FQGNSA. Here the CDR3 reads CASSLEVSRLYEQYF. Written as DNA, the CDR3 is TGTGCCAGCAGCTTAGAGGTCTCACGTCTATACGAGCAGTACTTC. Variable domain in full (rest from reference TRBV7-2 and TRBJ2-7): GAGVSQSPSNKVTEKGKDVELRCDPISGHTALYWYRQSLGQGLEFLIYFQGNSAPDKSGLPSDRFSAERTGGSVSTLTIQRTQQEDSAVYLCASSLEVSRLYEQYFGPGTRLTVT.

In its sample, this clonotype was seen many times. In DNA, the CDR3 is TGCGCCAGCAGCTTGCGGACCCAACGCACAGATACGCAGTATTTT. Translation gives CASSLRTQRTDTQYF. V and J are TRBV5-1 and TRBJ2-3; no firm D call. Germline CDR1 reads SGHRS; CDR2 reads YFSETQ. The CDR3 extends over 15 amino acids. V was trimmed by 1 base and J by 1 base, leaving 10 bases between them.

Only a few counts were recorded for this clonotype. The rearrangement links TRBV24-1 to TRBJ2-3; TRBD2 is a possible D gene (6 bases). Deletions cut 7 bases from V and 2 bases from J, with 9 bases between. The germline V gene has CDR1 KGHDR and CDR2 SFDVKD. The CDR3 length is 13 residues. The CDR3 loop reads CATSRDSTDTQYF. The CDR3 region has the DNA TGTGCCACCAGCCGGGACTCCACAGATACGCAGTATTTT.

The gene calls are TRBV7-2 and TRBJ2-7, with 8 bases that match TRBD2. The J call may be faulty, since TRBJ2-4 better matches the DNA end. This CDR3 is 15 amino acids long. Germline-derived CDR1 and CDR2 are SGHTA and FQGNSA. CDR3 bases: TGTGCCAGCAGCCCTCGGGGGGGAGGTAAAAACATTCAGTACTTC. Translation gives CASSPRGGGKNIQYF.

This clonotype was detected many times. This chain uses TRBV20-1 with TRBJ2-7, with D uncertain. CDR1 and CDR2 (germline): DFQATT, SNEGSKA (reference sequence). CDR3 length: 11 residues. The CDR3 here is CSGVSSYEQYF. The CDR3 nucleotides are TGCTCAGGAGTCTCTTCCTACGAGCAGTACTTC.

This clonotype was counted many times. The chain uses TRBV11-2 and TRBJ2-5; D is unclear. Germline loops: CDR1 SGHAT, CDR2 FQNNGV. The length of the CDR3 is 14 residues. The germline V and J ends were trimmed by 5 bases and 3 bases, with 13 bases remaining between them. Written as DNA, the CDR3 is TGTGCCAGCAGCCCCCAAACTTTAAAAGAGACCCAGTACTTC. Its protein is CASSPQTLKETQYF.

CDR3 residues: CASSYSRRKVDEQFF. DNA for the CDR3: TGTGCCAGCAGTTACTCGAGGAGGAAGGTGGATGAGCAGTTCTTC. This chain connects TRBV6-5 to TRBJ2-1, with TRBD2 as a possible D gene (5 bases). V dropped 0 bases and J dropped 8 bases, with 14 bases sitting between them. Germline V gives CDR1 MNHEY, CDR2 SVGAGI. This CDR3 contains 15 residues.

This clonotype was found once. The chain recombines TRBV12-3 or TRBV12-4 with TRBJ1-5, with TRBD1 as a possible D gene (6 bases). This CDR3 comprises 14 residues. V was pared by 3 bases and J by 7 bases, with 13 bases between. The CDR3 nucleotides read TGTGCCAGCAGTTTGGGGGGCTCAGTGCAGCCCCAGCATTTT. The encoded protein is CASSLGGSVQPQHF.

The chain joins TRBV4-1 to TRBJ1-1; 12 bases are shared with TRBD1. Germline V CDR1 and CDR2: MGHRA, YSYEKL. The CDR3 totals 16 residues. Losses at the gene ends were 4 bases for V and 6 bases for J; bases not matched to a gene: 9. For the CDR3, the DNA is TGCGCCAGCAGCCTGGGACAGGGGGCGAGGGGGGCTGAAGCTTTCTTT. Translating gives CASSLGQGARGAEAFF.

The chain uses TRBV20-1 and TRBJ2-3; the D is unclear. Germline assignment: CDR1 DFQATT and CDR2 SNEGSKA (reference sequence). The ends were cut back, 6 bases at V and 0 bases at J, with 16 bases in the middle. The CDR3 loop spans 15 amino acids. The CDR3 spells CSAQNRFLSTDTQYF. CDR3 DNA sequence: TGCAGTGCCCAAAACCGGTTTTTGAGCACAGATACGCAGTATTTT.

In nucleotides, the CDR3 is TGTGCCAGCAGTTCCAGCCAGGGTCAACGAGCCGATGAGCAGTACTTC. This encodes CASSSSQGQRADEQYF. V is TRBV28 and J is TRBJ2-5; tentative D call: TRBD1 (5 bases). The CDR3 length is 16 residues. Germline assignment: CDR1 MDHEN and CDR2 SYDVKM. Trimming pared 4 bases from V and 11 bases from J, leaving 26 bases between.

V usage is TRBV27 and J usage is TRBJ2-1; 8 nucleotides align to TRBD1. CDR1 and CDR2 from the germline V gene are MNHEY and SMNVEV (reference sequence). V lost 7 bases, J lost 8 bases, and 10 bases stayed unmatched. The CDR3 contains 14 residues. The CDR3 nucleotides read TGTGCCAGCAACACGCAGGCACAGGGGGATGAGCAGTTCTTC. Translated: CASNTQAQGDEQFF.